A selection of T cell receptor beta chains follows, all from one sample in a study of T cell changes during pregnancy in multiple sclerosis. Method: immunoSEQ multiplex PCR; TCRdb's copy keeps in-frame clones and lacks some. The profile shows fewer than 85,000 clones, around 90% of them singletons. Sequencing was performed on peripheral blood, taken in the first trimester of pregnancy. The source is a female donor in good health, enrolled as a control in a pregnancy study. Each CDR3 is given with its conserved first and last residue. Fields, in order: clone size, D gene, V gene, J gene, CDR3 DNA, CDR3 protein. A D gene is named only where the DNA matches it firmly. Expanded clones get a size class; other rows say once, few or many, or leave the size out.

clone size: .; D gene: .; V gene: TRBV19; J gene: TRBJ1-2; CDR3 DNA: TGTGCCAGTTCTAGACAGGCCTATGGCTACACCTTC; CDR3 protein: CASSRQAYGYTF
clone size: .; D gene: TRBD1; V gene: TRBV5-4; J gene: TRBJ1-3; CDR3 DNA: TGTGCCAGCCGCAGGTGGGGACAGGGGACTGGTGGAAACACCATATATTTT; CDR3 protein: CASRRWGQGTGGNTIYF
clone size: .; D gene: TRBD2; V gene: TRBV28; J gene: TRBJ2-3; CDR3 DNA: TGTGCCAGCAGTTCCAACCCCCGGGCTAGCGGGCTGGGGGATACGCAGTATTTT; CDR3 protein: CASSSNPRASGLGDTQYF
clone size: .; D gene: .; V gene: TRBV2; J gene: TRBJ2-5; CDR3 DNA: TGTGCCAGCAGAGCGGGCTCCTGGCCCCAAGAGACCCAGTACTTC; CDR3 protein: CASRAGSWPQETQYF
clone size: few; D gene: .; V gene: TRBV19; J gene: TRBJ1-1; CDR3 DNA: TGTGCCGCGGGAGGAGGAGAAGCTTTCTTT; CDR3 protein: CAAGGGEAFF
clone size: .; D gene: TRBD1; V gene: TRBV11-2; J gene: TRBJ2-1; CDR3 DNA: TGTGCCAGCAGCTTCCCATCCGGGGGACAGGGTGGGGATGAGCAGTTCTTC; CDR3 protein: CASSFPSGGQGGDEQFF
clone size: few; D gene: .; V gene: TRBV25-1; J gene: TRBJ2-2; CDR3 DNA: TGTGCCAGCAGTGGGGCTAACACCGGGGAGCTGTTTTTT; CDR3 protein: CASSGANTGELFF
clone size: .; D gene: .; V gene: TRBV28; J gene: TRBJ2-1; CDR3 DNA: TGTGCCAGCACACTCCAGGGGTTTAGCTCCTACAATGAGCAGTTCTTC; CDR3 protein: CASTLQGFSSYNEQFF
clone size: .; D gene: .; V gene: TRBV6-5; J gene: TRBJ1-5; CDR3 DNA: TGTGCCAGCAGTTACAGCGGGGGGTTTGGCCAGCCCCAGCATTTT; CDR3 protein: CASSYSGGFGQPQHF
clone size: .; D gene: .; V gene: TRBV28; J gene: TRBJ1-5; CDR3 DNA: TGTGCCAGCAGTACCCCCGGGAGGGGGATAGATCAGCCCCAGCATTTT; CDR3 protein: CASSTPGRGIDQPQHF
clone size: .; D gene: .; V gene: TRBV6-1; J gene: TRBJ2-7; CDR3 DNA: TGTGCCAGCAGTGAAATTGGCAGGTCCGAAGAGCAGTACTTC; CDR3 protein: CASSEIGRSEEQYF
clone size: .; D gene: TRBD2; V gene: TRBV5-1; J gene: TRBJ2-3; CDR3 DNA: TGCGCCAGCAGCTCGTCGGGGGGAGGCACAGATACGCAGTATTTT; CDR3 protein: CASSSSGGGTDTQYF
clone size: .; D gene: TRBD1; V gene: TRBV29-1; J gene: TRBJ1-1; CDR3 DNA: TGCAGCGTTGAAGACCTGCAGATTAAGACAGGGATATACATGAACACTGAAGCTTTCTTT; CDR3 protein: CSVEDLQIKTGIYMNTEAFF
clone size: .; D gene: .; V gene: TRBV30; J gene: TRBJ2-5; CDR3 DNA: TGTGCCTGGTCTCAAGAGACCCAGTACTTC; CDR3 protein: CAWSQETQYF
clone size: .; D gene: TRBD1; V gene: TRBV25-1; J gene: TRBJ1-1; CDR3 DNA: TGTGCCAGCAGCGCGACAGGGGGCGAAGCTTTCTTT; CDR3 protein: CASSATGGEAFF
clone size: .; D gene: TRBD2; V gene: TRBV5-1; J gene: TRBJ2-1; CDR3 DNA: TGCGCCAGCAGCTCGGCGGGAGCCTACAATGAGCAGTTCTTC; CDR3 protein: CASSSAGAYNEQFF
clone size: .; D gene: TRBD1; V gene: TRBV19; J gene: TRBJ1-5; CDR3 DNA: TGTGCCAGTAGTATAGTGGAGGGGGCCCTAGGTAGCAATCAGCCCCAGCATTTT; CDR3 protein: CASSIVEGALGSNQPQHF
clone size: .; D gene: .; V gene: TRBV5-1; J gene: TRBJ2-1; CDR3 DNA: TGCGCCAGCAGCTGGAAGGGCGGGACCATTGTCAATGAGCAGTTCTTC; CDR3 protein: CASSWKGGTIVNEQFF
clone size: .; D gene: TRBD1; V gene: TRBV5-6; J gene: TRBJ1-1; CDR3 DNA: TGTGCCAGCAGTCAGGGACAGGGTGGATATGAAGCTTTCTTT; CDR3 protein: CASSQGQGGYEAFF
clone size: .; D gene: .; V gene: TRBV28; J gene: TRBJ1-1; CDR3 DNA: TGTGCCAGCAGTTTATCAGGGTTGGGCACTGAAGCTTTCTTT; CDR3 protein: CASSLSGLGTEAFF
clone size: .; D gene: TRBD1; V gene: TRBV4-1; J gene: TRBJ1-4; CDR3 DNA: TGCGCCAGCAGTCTTCCGGGACAGGGGGCGCAGGGTGAAAAACTGTTTTTT; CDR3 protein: CASSLPGQGAQGEKLFF
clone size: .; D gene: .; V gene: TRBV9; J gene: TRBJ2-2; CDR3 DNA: TGTGCCAGCAGCGTACCCGCCGGGGAGCTGTTTTTT; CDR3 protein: CASSVPAGELFF
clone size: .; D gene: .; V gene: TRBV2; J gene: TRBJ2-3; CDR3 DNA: TGTGCCACCACTCCCTTCAGCGCCCATGGGGATACGCAGTATTTT; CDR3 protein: CATTPFSAHGDTQYF
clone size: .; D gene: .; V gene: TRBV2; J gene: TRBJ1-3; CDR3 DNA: TGTGCCAGCAGTGCACTAGGGGGTGGCTCTGGAAACACCATATATTTT; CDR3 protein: CASSALGGGSGNTIYF
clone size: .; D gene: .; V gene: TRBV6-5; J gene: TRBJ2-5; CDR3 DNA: TGTGCGTCCAAGGGCAGAGGGAACCAAGAGACCCAGTACTTC; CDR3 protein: CASKGRGNQETQYF
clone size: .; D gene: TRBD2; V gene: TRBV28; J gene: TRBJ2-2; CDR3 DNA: TGTGCCAGCAGTACATGGGGGGAGGGTACGATGGGGGAGCTGTTTTTT; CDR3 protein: CASSTWGEGTMGELFF
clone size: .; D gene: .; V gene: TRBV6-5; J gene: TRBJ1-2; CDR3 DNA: TGTGCCAGCAGCACAGGGCCAGCTAACTATGGCTACACCTTT; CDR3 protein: CASSTGPANYGYTF
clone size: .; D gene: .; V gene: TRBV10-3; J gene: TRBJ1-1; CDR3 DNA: TGTGCCATCAGTGAGTCGCGAGTAGCTTTCTTT; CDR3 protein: CAISESRVAFF